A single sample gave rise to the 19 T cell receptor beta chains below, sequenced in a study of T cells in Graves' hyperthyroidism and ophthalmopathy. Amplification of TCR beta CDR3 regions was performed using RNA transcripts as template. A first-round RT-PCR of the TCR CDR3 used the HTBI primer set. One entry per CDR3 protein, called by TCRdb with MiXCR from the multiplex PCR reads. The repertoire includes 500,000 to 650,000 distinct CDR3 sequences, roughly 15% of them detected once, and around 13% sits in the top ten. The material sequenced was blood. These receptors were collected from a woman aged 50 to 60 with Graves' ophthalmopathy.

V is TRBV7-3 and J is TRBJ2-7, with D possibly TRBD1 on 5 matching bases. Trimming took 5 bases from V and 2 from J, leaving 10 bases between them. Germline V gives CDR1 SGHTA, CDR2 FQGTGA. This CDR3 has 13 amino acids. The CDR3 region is CASSPSGPYEQYF. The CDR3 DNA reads TGTGCCAGCAGCCCATCAGGGCCCTACGAGCAGTACTTC.

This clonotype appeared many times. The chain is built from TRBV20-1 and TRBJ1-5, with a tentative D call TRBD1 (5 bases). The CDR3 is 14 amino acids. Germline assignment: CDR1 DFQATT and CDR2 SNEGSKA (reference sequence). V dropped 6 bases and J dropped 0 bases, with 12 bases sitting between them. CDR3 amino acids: CSALDNRSNQPQHF. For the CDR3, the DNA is TGCAGTGCCTTGGACAACCGTAGCAATCAGCCCCAGCATTTT.

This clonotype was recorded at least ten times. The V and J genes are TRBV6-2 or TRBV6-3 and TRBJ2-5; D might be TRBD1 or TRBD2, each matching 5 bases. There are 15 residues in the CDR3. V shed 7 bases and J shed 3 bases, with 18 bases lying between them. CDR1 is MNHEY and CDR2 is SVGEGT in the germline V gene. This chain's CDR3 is CASIHRGTNKETQYF. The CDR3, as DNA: TGTGCCAGCATCCATAGAGGGACCAACAAAGAGACCCAGTACTTC.

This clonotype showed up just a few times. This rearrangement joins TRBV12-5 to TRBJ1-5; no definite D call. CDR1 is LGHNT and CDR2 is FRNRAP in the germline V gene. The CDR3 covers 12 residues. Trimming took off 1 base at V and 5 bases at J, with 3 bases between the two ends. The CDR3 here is CASGLEDQPQHF. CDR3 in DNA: TGTGCTAGTGGTTTGGAGGATCAGCCCCAGCATTTT. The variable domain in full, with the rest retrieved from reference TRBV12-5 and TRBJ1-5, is DARVTQTPRHKVTEMGQEVTMRCQPILGHNTVFWYRQTMMQGLELLAYFRNRAPLDDSGMPKDRFSAEMPDATLATLKIQPSEPRDSAVYFCASGLEDQPQHFGDGTRLSIL.

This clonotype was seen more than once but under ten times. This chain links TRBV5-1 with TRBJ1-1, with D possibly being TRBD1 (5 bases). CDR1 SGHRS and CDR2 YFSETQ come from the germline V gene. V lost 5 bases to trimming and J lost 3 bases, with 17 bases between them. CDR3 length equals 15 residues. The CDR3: CASRSDSGTYTEAFF. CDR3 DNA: TGCGCCAGCAGATCGGACTCAGGGACCTACACTGAAGCTTTCTTT.

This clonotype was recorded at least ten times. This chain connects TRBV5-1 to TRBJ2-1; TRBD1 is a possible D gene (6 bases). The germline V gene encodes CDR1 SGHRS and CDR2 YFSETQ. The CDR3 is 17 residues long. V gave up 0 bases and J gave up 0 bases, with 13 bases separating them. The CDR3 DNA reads TGCGCCAGCAGCTTGGTGGGGGCTACAAGCTCCTACAATGAGCAGTTCTTC. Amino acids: CASSLVGATSSYNEQFF.

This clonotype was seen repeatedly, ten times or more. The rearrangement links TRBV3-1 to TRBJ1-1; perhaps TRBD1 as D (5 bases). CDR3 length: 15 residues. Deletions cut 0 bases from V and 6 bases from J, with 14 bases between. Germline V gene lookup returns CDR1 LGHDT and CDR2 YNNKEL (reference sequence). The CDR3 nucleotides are TGTGCCAGCAGCCAAGATTCCGGGGGAGCCGCTGAAGCTTTCTTT. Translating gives CASSQDSGGAAEAFF.

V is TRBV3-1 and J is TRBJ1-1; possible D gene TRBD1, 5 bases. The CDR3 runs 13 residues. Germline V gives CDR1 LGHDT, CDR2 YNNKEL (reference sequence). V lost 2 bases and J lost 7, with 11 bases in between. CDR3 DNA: TGTGCCAGCAGCCAATTGGGGGTAGGTGAAGCTTTCTTT. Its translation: CASSQLGVGEAFF.

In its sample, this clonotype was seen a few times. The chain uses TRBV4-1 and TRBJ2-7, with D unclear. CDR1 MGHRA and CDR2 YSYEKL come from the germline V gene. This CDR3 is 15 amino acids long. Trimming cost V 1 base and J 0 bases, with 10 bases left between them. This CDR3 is CASSQVMQPSYEQYF. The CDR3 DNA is TGCGCCAGCAGCCAAGTTATGCAACCCTCCTACGAGCAGTACTTC.

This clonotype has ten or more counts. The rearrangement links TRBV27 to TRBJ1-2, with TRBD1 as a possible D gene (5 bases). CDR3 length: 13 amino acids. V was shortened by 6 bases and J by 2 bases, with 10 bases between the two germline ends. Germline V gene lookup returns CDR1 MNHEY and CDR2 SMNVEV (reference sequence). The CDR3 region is CASSGGVNYGYTF. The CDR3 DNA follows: TGTGCCAGCAGCGGGGGGGTGAACTATGGCTACACCTTC.

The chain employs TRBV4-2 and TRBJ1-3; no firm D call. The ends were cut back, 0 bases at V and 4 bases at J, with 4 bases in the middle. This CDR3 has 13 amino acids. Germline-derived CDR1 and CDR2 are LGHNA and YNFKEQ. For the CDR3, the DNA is TGTGCCAGCAGCCAAGACGCGGGAAACACCATATATTTT. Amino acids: CASSQDAGNTIYF.

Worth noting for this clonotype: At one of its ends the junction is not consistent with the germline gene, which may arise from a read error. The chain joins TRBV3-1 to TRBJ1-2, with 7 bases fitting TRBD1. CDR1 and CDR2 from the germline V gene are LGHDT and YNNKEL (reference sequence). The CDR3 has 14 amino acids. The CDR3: CANSLRQGLRGYTF. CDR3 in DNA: TGTGCCAACAGCCTTCGACAGGGCCTTCGAGGCTACACCTTC.

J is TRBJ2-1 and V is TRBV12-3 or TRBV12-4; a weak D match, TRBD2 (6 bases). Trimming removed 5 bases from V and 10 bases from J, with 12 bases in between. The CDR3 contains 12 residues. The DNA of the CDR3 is TGTGCCAGCAGTCAGAAGGGGAGGGAGCAGTTCTTC. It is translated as CASSQKGREQFF.

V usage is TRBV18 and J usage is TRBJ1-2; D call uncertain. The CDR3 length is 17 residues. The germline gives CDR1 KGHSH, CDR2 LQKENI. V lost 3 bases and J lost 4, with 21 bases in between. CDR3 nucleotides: TGTGCCAGCTCACCCAATAGGTCGGGAGGCGCGGTCTATGGCTACACCTTC. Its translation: CASSPNRSGGAVYGYTF.

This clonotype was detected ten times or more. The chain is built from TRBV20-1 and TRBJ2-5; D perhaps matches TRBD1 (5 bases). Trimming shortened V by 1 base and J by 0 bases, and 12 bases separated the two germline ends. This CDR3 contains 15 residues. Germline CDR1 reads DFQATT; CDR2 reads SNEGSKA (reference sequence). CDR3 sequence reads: CSARGQGKDQETQYF. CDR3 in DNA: TGCAGTGCTAGAGGGCAGGGCAAGGACCAAGAGACCCAGTACTTC.

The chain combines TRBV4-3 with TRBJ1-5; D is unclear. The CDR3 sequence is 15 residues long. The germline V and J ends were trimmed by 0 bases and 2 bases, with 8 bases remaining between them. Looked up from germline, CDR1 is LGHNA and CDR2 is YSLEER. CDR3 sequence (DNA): TGCGCCAGCAGCCAAGATAAGACCCGCAATCAGCCCCAGCATTTT. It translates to CASSQDKTRNQPQHF.

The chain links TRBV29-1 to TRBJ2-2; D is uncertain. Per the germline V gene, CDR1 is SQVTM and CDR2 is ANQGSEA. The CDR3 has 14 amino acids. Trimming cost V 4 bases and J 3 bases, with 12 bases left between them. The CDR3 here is CSVGSGVHTGELFF. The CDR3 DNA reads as TGCAGCGTTGGTAGTGGGGTACACACCGGGGAGCTGTTTTTT.

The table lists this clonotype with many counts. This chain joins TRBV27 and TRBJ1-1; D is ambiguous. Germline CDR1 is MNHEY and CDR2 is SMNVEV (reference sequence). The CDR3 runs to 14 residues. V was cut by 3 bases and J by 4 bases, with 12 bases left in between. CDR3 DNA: TGTGCCAGCAGTTTTGAGTCTTTTAGCACTGAAGCTTTCTTT. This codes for CASSFESFSTEAFF.

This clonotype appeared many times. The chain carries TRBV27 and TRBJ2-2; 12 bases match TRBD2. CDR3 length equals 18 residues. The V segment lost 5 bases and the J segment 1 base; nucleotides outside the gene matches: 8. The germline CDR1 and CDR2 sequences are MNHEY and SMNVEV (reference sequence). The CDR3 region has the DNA TGTGCCAGCAGTCGTGGACTAGCGGGAAGGATGAACACCGGGGAGCTGTTTTTT. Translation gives CASSRGLAGRMNTGELFF.